This TCR beta chain was identified in a study of T cell responses to AZD1222 COVID-19 vaccine. On this clone itself: Antigen unknown.

Assay used: immunoSEQ multiplex PCR; TCRdb lists only in-frame clones, some missing. Of about 90,000 clones listed, 90% to 95% are singletons. The V and J ends lost 4 bases and 2 bases, in that order; junction bases with no gene match: 10. Per germline, CDR1 SGHRS and CDR2 YFSETQ. The CDR3 extends over 18 amino acids. Study-level results: At study baseline, merely roughly 6 AZD1222 recipients were seropositive. Spike-specific TCRs gained breadth and depth after people received two AZD1222 doses. Repertoires were obtained only post-peak T cell response. Targets within unmutated variant regions were reportedly found for nearly half of spike-specific TCRs.

The sequencing used peripheral blood, collected on day 0 of MenACWY control vaccination. This chain uses TRBV5-1 with TRBJ2-5; 14 nucleotides line up with TRBD2. This clonotype originated in an adult in good health. CDR3 DNA: TGCGCCAGCAGCCCCGGACTAGCGGGGGGTCCGGGGCAAGAGACCCAGTACTTC. Protein product: CASSPGLAGGPGQETQYF.